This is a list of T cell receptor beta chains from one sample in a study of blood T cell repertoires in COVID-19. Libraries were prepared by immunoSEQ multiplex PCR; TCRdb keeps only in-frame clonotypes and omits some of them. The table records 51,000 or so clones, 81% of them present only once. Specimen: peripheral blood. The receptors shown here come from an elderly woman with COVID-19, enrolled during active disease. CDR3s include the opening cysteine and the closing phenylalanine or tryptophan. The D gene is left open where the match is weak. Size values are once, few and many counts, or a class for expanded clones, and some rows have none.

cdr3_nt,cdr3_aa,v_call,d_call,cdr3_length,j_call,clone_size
TGTGCCAGCAGTGCAGGGGTGAACACTGAAGCTTTCTTT,CASSAGVNTEAFF,TRBV2,.,13,TRBJ1-1,.
TGTGCCAGCAGTCCCCAGGTGACAGGGTTGAACTATGGCTACACCTTC,CASSPQVTGLNYGYTF,TRBV27,TRBD1,16,TRBJ1-2,.
TGTGCCAGCAAATACATAGGCGGAGGGCGCACAGATACGCAGTATTTT,CASKYIGGGRTDTQYF,TRBV6-9,.,16,TRBJ2-3,.
TGTGCCAGCAGATCAGGCTCCGTCGAAAAACTGTTTTTT,CASRSGSVEKLFF,TRBV7-2,.,13,TRBJ1-4,few
TGTGCCTGGAGCAAGACAGGGTTTAATGAAAAACTGTTTTTT,CAWSKTGFNEKLFF,TRBV30,TRBD1,14,TRBJ1-4,.
TGTGCCAGCATCGCACAGGGCTCCGGGGAGCTGTTTTTT,CASIAQGSGELFF,TRBV7-9,.,13,TRBJ2-2,once
TGTGCCAGCACCAAGAGCGGGAGTATAACCACAGATACGCAGTATTTT,CASTKSGSITTDTQYF,TRBV7-9,TRBD2,16,TRBJ2-3,.
TGTGCCAGTAGCTCCGGGACAGCGAATTCACCCCTCCACTTT,CASSSGTANSPLHF,TRBV19,TRBD1,14,TRBJ1-6,.
TGCGCCAGCAGCCAAGAGCGACTAGCGGGCAATGAGCAGTTCTTC,CASSQERLAGNEQFF,TRBV4-1,TRBD2,15,TRBJ2-1,.
TGTGCCAGCAGCTTAAGAGGCTCTCACTACGAGCAGTACTTC,CASSLRGSHYEQYF,TRBV7-3,.,14,TRBJ2-7,.
TGTGCCAGCAGCTTATCCGTCGGGAACACCGGGGAGCTGTTTTTT,CASSLSVGNTGELFF,TRBV7-3,.,15,TRBJ2-2,.
TGTGCCAGCAGCGTCGGACTTTTCAATGAGCAGTTCTTC,CASSVGLFNEQFF,TRBV11-2,.,13,TRBJ2-1,.
TGCAGCGTTGCGGGGACTAGCGGGATCGTCGACGAGCAGTACTTC,CSVAGTSGIVDEQYF,TRBV29-1,TRBD2,15,TRBJ2-7,.
TGTGCCTGGAGTGGACAGGTGAACACTGAAGCTTTCTTT,CAWSGQVNTEAFF,TRBV30,.,13,TRBJ1-1,once
TGTGCCAGCAGCTTCGATCAGGGAACTAATGAGCAGTTCTTC,CASSFDQGTNEQFF,TRBV11-2,.,14,TRBJ2-1,few
TGTGCCAGCAGCCTATCGACTAGCAGAACAGATACGCAGTATTTT,CASSLSTSRTDTQYF,TRBV7-3,TRBD2,15,TRBJ2-3,.
TGTGCCAGCAGCTTATCTTTGGGGGGAGCACAAGAGACCCAGTACTTC,CASSLSLGGAQETQYF,TRBV7-6,.,16,TRBJ2-5,.
TGCGCCAGCAGCTTGGACAGGACAGCAACTAATGAAAAACTGTTTTTT,CASSLDRTATNEKLFF,TRBV5-1,.,16,TRBJ1-4,once
TGTGCCAGCAGCTACGGGACTCTTAGCACAGATACGCAGTATTTT,CASSYGTLSTDTQYF,TRBV9,.,15,TRBJ2-3,.
TGTGCCAGCAGAGCCGCCGGGACTAGTAGTGAGCAGTTCTTC,CASRAAGTSSEQFF,TRBV7-2,TRBD2,14,TRBJ2-1,.
TGCGCCAGCAGCCAAGGGGCGACAGGGAGCTATAATTCACCCCTCCACTTT,CASSQGATGSYNSPLHF,TRBV4-1,TRBD1,17,TRBJ1-6,.
TGTGCCAGCAGTCGGGAGGTGAACACTGAAGCTTTCTTT,CASSREVNTEAFF,TRBV6-4,.,13,TRBJ1-1,.
TGTGCCAGCAGCATAGACAGGGGGCGAGAGCAGTACTTC,CASSIDRGREQYF,TRBV5-4,TRBD1,13,TRBJ2-7,.
TGCGCCAGCAGCTCGGGCCCCGGGACAGTTAGATACGAGCAGTACTTC,CASSSGPGTVRYEQYF,TRBV5-1,TRBD1,16,TRBJ2-7,.
TGTGCCAGCAGCTTAACTAGCGGGAGCTCCTACAATGAGCAGTTCTTC,CASSLTSGSSYNEQFF,TRBV11-3,TRBD2,16,TRBJ2-1,.
TGCAGCGTTGCCGGCGGGAGCTCCTACGAGCAGTACTTC,CSVAGGSSYEQYF,TRBV29-1,TRBD2,13,TRBJ2-7,.
TGTGCCAGTACCAAACTAGCGGGAGGGCCCTACGAGCAGTACTTC,CASTKLAGGPYEQYF,TRBV19,TRBD2,15,TRBJ2-7,.
TGCGCCAGCAGCAGCCTGGACAGTAAGAACACTGAAGCTTTCTTT,CASSSLDSKNTEAFF,TRBV5-1,.,15,TRBJ1-1,.
TGTGCCAGCAGCTACCCCGGACAGAGAACTAACTATGGCTACACCTTC,CASSYPGQRTNYGYTF,TRBV13,.,16,TRBJ1-2,.
TGTGCCAGCAGTTACCGGGAGCCTACGAGGGGTGAAGCTTTCTTT,CASSYREPTRGEAFF,TRBV6-5,.,15,TRBJ1-1,.
TGTGCCTGGAGTACCCCGGGAAATGAAAAACTGTTTTTT,CAWSTPGNEKLFF,TRBV30,.,13,TRBJ1-4,once
TGTGCCATCAGTGACGGGTCCTACGAGCAGTACTTC,CAISDGSYEQYF,TRBV10-3,.,12,TRBJ2-7,.
TGCGCCAGCAGTGGGGGAGGGGATGAAAAACTGTTTTTT,CASSGGGDEKLFF,TRBV10-2,.,13,TRBJ1-4,.
TGTGCCAGCAGCCGACAGGGGGCGCGGGGAAACACCATATATTTT,CASSRQGARGNTIYF,TRBV7-6,TRBD1,15,TRBJ1-3,few
TGTGCTTTCGGGACAGCCTACGAGCAGTACTTC,CAFGTAYEQYF,TRBV30,TRBD1,11,TRBJ2-7,once
TGTGCCAGCAGCCAAGATAGAGTCGAGCAGTACTTC,CASSQDRVEQYF,TRBV3-1/TRBV3-2,.,12,TRBJ2-7,.
TGTGCCATCAGGCGGACTAGCGGGAGTGTGCCAGATACGCAGTATTTT,CAIRRTSGSVPDTQYF,TRBV10-3,TRBD2,16,TRBJ2-3,.
TGTGCCAGCAGTTTAGGACAGGGGGCGGAGACCCAGTACTTC,CASSLGQGAETQYF,TRBV6-6,TRBD1,14,TRBJ2-5,.
TGTGCCAGTAGTACGACAGGGTGGGGCTATGGCTACACCTTC,CASSTTGWGYGYTF,TRBV19,TRBD1,14,TRBJ1-2,.
TGCGCCAGCAGCTTGGTATATGGAGGCAGCTATGGCTACACCTTC,CASSLVYGGSYGYTF,TRBV5-1,.,15,TRBJ1-2,.
TGTGCCAGCAGCGTTAGCGTGGCGGGAGGCTTTGGAAACATTCAGTACTTC,CASSVSVAGGFGNIQYF,TRBV9,TRBD2,17,TRBJ2-4,.
TGTGCCAGCAGTTTCCAAGGGACTAGCGGGATGGAGACCCAGTACTTC,CASSFQGTSGMETQYF,TRBV27,TRBD2,16,TRBJ2-5,.
TGTGCCAGCTCTCCCGACCCGAGGGAGACCCAGTACTTC,CASSPDPRETQYF,TRBV18,.,13,TRBJ2-5,.
TGTGCCAGCAGATTTCAGCGGGAGGGGTCAGATACGCAGTATTTT,CASRFQREGSDTQYF,TRBV3-1/TRBV3-2,TRBD2,15,TRBJ2-3,.